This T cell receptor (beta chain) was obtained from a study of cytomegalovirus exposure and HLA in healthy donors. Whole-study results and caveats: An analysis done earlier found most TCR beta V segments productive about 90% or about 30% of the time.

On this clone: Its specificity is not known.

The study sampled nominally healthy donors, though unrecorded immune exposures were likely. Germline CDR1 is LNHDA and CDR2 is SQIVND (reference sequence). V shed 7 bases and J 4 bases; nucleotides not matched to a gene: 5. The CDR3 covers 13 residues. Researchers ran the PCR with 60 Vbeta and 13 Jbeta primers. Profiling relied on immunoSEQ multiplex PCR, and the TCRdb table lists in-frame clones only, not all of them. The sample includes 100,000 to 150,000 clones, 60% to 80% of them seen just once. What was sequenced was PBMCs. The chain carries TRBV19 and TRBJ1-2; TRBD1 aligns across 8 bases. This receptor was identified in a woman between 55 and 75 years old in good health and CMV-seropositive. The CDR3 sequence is CASTPTGVYGYTF. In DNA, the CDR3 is TGTGCCAGTACCCCGACAGGGGTCTATGGCTACACCTTC.